This T cell receptor (beta chain) is from a study of shared clonotypes between healthy human individuals (TCRdb year 2020). As for the study more broadly: A couple of women and three men aged 18 to 49 years were included in the cohort. For each donor, CD4 naive and CD4 memory were each run on three plates, CD8 naive on two plates, and CD8 memory on one plate. The study deeply sequenced blood TCR repertoires of about 5 healthy adults to estimate repertoire size and the extent of clonotype sharing between individuals. Different laboratories and diverse techniques were used to prepare libraries and sequence TCR repertoires, to increase sequencing depth and limit assay-specific biases. Each donor's leukapheresis produced roughly between about 0.9 and 9.5 billion PBMCs.

Regarding this clone: What antigen it recognizes has not been identified. Base quality data are lacking; no much larger clone is found one base away.

Per the germline V gene, SGDLS is the CDR1 and YYNGEE is the CDR2. The CDR3 spans 13 residues, from the cysteine through the phenylalanine. This entry keeps only the CDR3 DNA: 39 bases, framed from base 1. The V and J ends are trimmed by 0 bases and 5 bases, leaving 6 bases between them. CD8 naive samples were obtained by positive selection for CCR7 among CD45RO-negative cells, yielding a CD45RA+CCR7+ population from which TemRA cells were excluded. Donors were healthy HIV-negative adults with no recently reported acute infections or vaccinations. Every donor was a Caucasian adult residing in Nashville, Tennessee, USA. After blood collection by leukapheresis, PBMCs were isolated using Ficoll-Histopaque density gradient centrifugation and then cryopreserved in the vapor phase of liquid nitrogen. Analytical flow cytometry was used to check the purity and quantity of every magnetically sorted T cell population. Genomic DNA was isolated from every sorted fraction and measured by UV absorbance on a Nanodrop 2000c.

Study-wide conclusions, independent of this receptor: Incomplete sequencing was indicated by rarefaction of sorted-subset datasets, despite the large sequencing depth. Naive subsets generally had larger estimated clonotype richness than memory subsets. Across several donors, 5% to 6% of naive CD4, more than 3% of naive CD8, roughly 2.2% of memory CD4, and roughly 0.41% of memory CD8 clonotypes were shared. Pairwise subsampling indicated that sequencing depth was expected to affect the degree of clonotype sharing among donors. Compared with non-shared clonotypes, clonotypes shared by all four sorted-subset donors had higher generation probabilities. The genetic and exposure-history diversity represented was limited by the small number of donors. Only blood was sampled, and tissue TCR repertoires likely differ from those in blood.

Using the deep immunoSEQ assay, TCR CDR3 regions were amplified from genomic DNA by multiplex PCR. Extracted genomic DNA from each cell subset was distributed evenly across all wells of several immunoSEQ 96-well plates, and each plate was treated as a replicate. For sorted subsets, each replicate PCR was loaded with approximately 190 ng genomic DNA, equivalent to some 27,000 T cell genomes. The purified libraries were quantified using a Qubit 3.0 fluorometer, sized with a Bioanalyzer 2100, and then quantified again using the KAPA Library Quantification kit. Every immunoSEQ 96-well plate was sequenced on a dedicated single-read 150-cycle Illumina NextSeq 550 flow cell. The study's processing was this. Because the immunoSEQ output held only junctional sequences and lacked quality scores, the filtering could not match the filtering applied to full-length reads. Sequences were annotated with PyIR, a Python wrapper for IgBLAST v1.9, using IMGT germline references to assign V/J genes and CDR3. Reads with weak V/J assignments (E-value above 1e-6), missing CDR3, stop codons, out-of-frame junctions, or ambiguous translated residues were removed. A V3J clonotype was defined by an identical inferred V gene, J gene, and CDR3 amino acid sequence. Percentage overlap between repertoires was computed as shared unique clonotypes divided by the size of the smaller repertoire. Richness of each repertoire was evaluated using RTK rarefaction, the Chao1 estimator, and Recon v2.1 estimates of unobserved clonotypes. Generation probabilities were computed with OLGA for all TCRbeta clonotypes obtained by the gDNA method from a few donors. Drawn from immuneACCESS, this table holds only the in-frame rearrangements with V and J called that TCRdb kept. Clones are partly lost; checked studies trace under half to an unresolved V gene and leave the rest unexplained. V, J and clone size were drawn from that table, and D and trimming were deduced from the DNA. The sample has around 620,000 clones on record, 95% of them singletons. The ten most abundant clones make up about 0.11% of the sample.

The V gene is TRBV9 and the J gene is TRBJ2-1; no D gene is confidently identified. The sequence came from a young woman in good health. Sequences were obtained from naive CD8+ T cells sorted from blood. The label giving this sample's cell subset or site can be read as: CD45RA+CCR7+. The nucleotides read TGTGCCAGCAGCGTAGTCAGCCACAATGAGCAGTTCTTC. It translates as CASSVVSHNEQFF.